Listed below are T cell receptor beta chains from one sample, sequenced in a study of neurological immune-mediated disorders. MiXCR, run by TCRdb on the 5' RACE reads, gives a single entry per CDR3 protein. The sample includes 60,000 or so distinct CDR3 sequences, roughly 10% of them seen just once. The source material was PBMCs. The receptors stem from a man in his sixties in good health. Both conserved end residues are part of each CDR3. Each record gives: J gene, D gene, clone size, V gene, CDR3 protein, CDR3 DNA. A D gene is named only where the DNA matches it firmly. Clone size is stated in some rows and not others, as once, few, many or a class when expanded.

J: TRBJ2-1; D: .; size: many; V: TRBV9; CDR3: CASSVGSAAAGEQFF; DNA: TGTGCCAGCAGCGTAGGTAGCGCAGCGGCGGGGGAGCAGTTCTTC
J: TRBJ1-5; D: .; size: many; V: TRBV7-2; CDR3: CASSWMGTEGQPQHF; DNA: TGTGCCAGCAGCTGGATGGGGACGGAGGGACAGCCCCAGCATTTT
J: TRBJ1-1; D: TRBD1; size: many; V: TRBV6-5; CDR3: CASERGPSTEAFF; DNA: TGTGCCAGCGAGAGGGGGCCGTCGACTGAAGCTTTCTTT
J: TRBJ2-3; D: .; size: many; V: TRBV20-1; CDR3: CSARRTIEDTQYF; DNA: TGCAGTGCTCGAAGGACCATCGAAGATACGCAGTATTTT
J: TRBJ2-3; D: .; size: many; V: TRBV7-2; CDR3: CASSSSSGRSDTQYF; DNA: TGTGCCAGCAGCTCCTCTTCGGGACGGTCAGATACGCAGTATTTT
J: TRBJ2-7; D: TRBD1; size: .; V: TRBV7-6; CDR3: CASSRGTEDYEQYF; DNA: TGTGCCAGCAGCCGTGGGACAGAGGACTACGAGCAGTACTTC
J: TRBJ1-2; D: TRBD1; size: many; V: TRBV15; CDR3: CATSRPGQGAYGYTF; DNA: TGTGCCACCAGCAGACCGGGACAGGGAGCCTATGGCTACACCTTC
J: TRBJ2-5; D: TRBD1; size: many; V: TRBV7-6; CDR3: CASSPGGAETQYF; DNA: TGTGCCAGCAGTCCAGGGGGCGCGGAGACCCAGTACTTC
J: TRBJ2-7; D: TRBD2; size: many; V: TRBV7-2; CDR3: CASTFIAGGTYEQYF; DNA: TGTGCCAGCACCTTCATAGCGGGGGGTACCTACGAGCAGTACTTC
J: TRBJ1-2; D: TRBD1; size: many; V: TRBV5-1; CDR3: CASGVGQGSGYTF; DNA: TGCGCCAGCGGAGTGGGACAGGGAAGTGGCTACACCTTC
J: TRBJ1-4; D: .; size: many; V: TRBV11-2; CDR3: CASSLVTNGEKLFF; DNA: TGTGCCAGCAGCTTAGTGACAAATGGTGAAAAACTGTTTTTT
J: TRBJ2-1; D: .; size: many; V: TRBV12-3/TRBV12-4; CDR3: CASEAGYGEQFF; DNA: TGTGCCAGCGAGGCGGGGTACGGTGAGCAGTTCTTC
J: TRBJ2-1; D: .; size: many; V: TRBV5-6; CDR3: CASSPRGRGVLFF; DNA: TGTGCCAGCAGCCCGCGTGGGCGGGGAGTATTATTCTTC
J: TRBJ2-5; D: TRBD1; size: many; V: TRBV24-1; CDR3: CATSDATGGETQYF; DNA: TGTGCCACCAGTGATGCCACAGGGGGCGAGACCCAGTACTTC
J: TRBJ1-5; D: .; size: many; V: TRBV7-2; CDR3: CASNEGGGTQPQHF; DNA: TGTGCCAGCAACGAGGGGGGTGGCACTCAGCCCCAGCATTTT
J: TRBJ1-1; D: .; size: many; V: TRBV6-1; CDR3: CASSEAGGNTEAFF; DNA: TGTGCCAGCAGTGAAGCGGGTGGTAACACTGAAGCTTTCTTT
J: TRBJ2-7; D: TRBD1; size: many; V: TRBV12-3/TRBV12-4; CDR3: CASSFRTGAYEQYF; DNA: TGTGCCAGCAGTTTCCGGACAGGGGCCTACGAGCAGTACTTC
J: TRBJ2-5; D: TRBD2; size: few; V: TRBV11-2; CDR3: CASSFGREAQTQYF; DNA: TGTGCCAGCAGCTTCGGACGGGAGGCGCAGACCCAGTACTTC
J: TRBJ2-7; D: .; size: few; V: TRBV11-1; CDR3: CASSLTRLNEQYF; DNA: TGTGCCAGCAGCTTAACTAGGCTCAACGAGCAGTACTTC
J: TRBJ2-3; D: TRBD2; size: .; V: TRBV20-1; CDR3: CSATGLASADTQYF; DNA: TGCAGTGCGACGGGACTAGCGAGTGCAGATACGCAGTATTTT
J: TRBJ2-7; D: .; size: many; V: TRBV7-2; CDR3: CASSLMGGSLSYEQYF; DNA: TGTGCCAGCAGCCTGATGGGGGGCAGCTTATCCTACGAGCAGTACTTC
J: TRBJ1-5; D: .; size: many; V: TRBV20-1; CDR3: CSASRRVQGNQPQHF; DNA: TGCAGTGCTAGTAGAAGGGTTCAAGGCAATCAGCCCCAGCATTTT
J: TRBJ2-5; D: .; size: many; V: TRBV28; CDR3: CASSFRAGVETQYF; DNA: TGTGCCAGCAGTTTTAGGGCAGGGGTAGAGACCCAGTACTTC
J: TRBJ2-3; D: .; size: medium-sized; V: TRBV5-6; CDR3: CASSLDASTDTQYF; DNA: TGTGCCAGCAGCTTGGACGCTAGCACAGATACGCAGTATTTT
J: TRBJ1-2; D: .; size: many; V: TRBV12-3/TRBV12-4; CDR3: CASSRTEYGYTF; DNA: TGTGCCAGCAGCCGGACAGAGTATGGCTACACCTTC
J: TRBJ2-1; D: .; size: .; V: TRBV5-1; CDR3: CASSYVVGSNEQFF; DNA: TGCGCCAGCAGCTATGTTGTGGGGTCCAATGAGCAGTTCTTC
J: TRBJ1-1; D: .; size: many; V: TRBV6-1; CDR3: CASWGNTEAFF; DNA: TGTGCCAGCTGGGGGAACACTGAAGCTTTCTTT
J: TRBJ2-5; D: .; size: few; V: TRBV7-6; CDR3: CASSLRGGAFSEETQYF; DNA: TGTGCCAGCAGCTTAAGGGGGGGGGCTTTCTCGGAAGAGACCCAGTACTTC
J: TRBJ1-6; D: .; size: many; V: TRBV20-1; CDR3: CSARGYNSPLHF; DNA: TGCAGTGCCCGAGGGTATAATTCACCCCTCCACTTT
J: TRBJ2-5; D: .; size: .; V: TRBV29-1; CDR3: CSVIGPRGETQYF; DNA: TGCAGCGTTATCGGGCCCCGTGGGGAGACCCAGTACTTC
J: TRBJ1-4; D: TRBD1; size: many; V: TRBV5-1; CDR3: CASSVGTGATNEKLFF; DNA: TGCGCCAGCAGCGTCGGAACAGGGGCAACTAATGAAAAACTGTTTTTT
J: TRBJ2-2; D: .; size: .; V: TRBV5-1; CDR3: CASSRTGNTGELFF; DNA: TGCGCCAGCAGTCGGACGGGGAACACCGGGGAGCTGTTTTTT
J: TRBJ2-4; D: .; size: many; V: TRBV29-1; CDR3: CSVQRGDPKNIQYF; DNA: TGCAGCGTCCAAAGGGGGGACCCCAAAAACATTCAGTACTTC
J: TRBJ1-6; D: .; size: many; V: TRBV20-1; CDR3: CSAQTGPNNSPLHF; DNA: TGCAGTGCCCAAACAGGGCCCAATAATTCACCCCTCCACTTT
J: TRBJ2-2; D: .; size: many; V: TRBV5-1; CDR3: CASNGGLTGELFF; DNA: TGCGCCAGCAATGGGGGGCTCACCGGGGAGCTGTTTTTT
J: TRBJ2-1; D: .; size: many; V: TRBV11-2; CDR3: CASSLGHYNEQFF; DNA: TGTGCCAGCAGCTTAGGACACTACAATGAGCAGTTCTTC
J: TRBJ2-1; D: .; size: many; V: TRBV7-2; CDR3: CASSSYPSSYNEQFF; DNA: TGTGCCAGCAGCTCGTACCCCAGCTCCTACAATGAGCAGTTCTTC
J: TRBJ2-2; D: .; size: many; V: TRBV4-2; CDR3: CASSQALAAGTGELFF; DNA: TGTGCCAGCAGCCAAGCGTTGGCGGCGGGCACCGGGGAGCTGTTTTTT
J: TRBJ2-6; D: TRBD1; size: many; V: TRBV28; CDR3: CASSWTGGGLRANVLTF; DNA: TGTGCCAGCAGTTGGACAGGGGGCGGATTACGGGCCAACGTCCTGACTTTC
J: TRBJ2-7; D: .; size: many; V: TRBV10-3; CDR3: CAIRRPTGGEQYF; DNA: TGTGCCATCAGGCGACCGACAGGCGGCGAGCAGTACTTC
J: TRBJ2-5; D: TRBD1; size: .; V: TRBV6-1; CDR3: CASSGQGETQYF; DNA: TGTGCCAGCAGCGGACAGGGAGAGACCCAGTACTTC
J: TRBJ2-5; D: .; size: many; V: TRBV6-5; CDR3: CASSSRGPPETQYF; DNA: TGTGCCAGCAGTTCGCGGGGGCCCCCAGAGACCCAGTACTTC
J: TRBJ1-2; D: TRBD1; size: many; V: TRBV20-1; CDR3: CSARDPPGQGVFNYGYTF; DNA: TGCAGTGCTAGAGATCCACCAGGACAGGGGGTATTTAACTATGGCTACACCTTC
J: TRBJ2-5; D: .; size: .; V: TRBV12-3/TRBV12-4; CDR3: CAISLRGGKKETHYF; DNA: TGTGCCATCAGTTTACGGGGAGGCAAGAAGGAGACCCATTACTTC
J: TRBJ1-5; D: .; size: few; V: TRBV3-1; CDR3: CASSQGVQGGNQPQHF; DNA: TGTGCCAGCAGCCAAGGCGTCCAGGGTGGCAATCAGCCCCAGCATTTT
J: TRBJ2-3; D: TRBD2; size: many; V: TRBV5-6; CDR3: CASSSGGGTQYF; DNA: TGTGCCAGCAGCTCCGGGGGGGGTACGCAGTATTTT
J: TRBJ1-5; D: .; size: many; V: TRBV5-1; CDR3: CASSPDPNQPQHF; DNA: TGCGCCAGCAGCCCAGATCCAAATCAGCCCCAGCATTTT
J: TRBJ2-2; D: .; size: many; V: TRBV7-2; CDR3: CASSPAGGRYTGELFF; DNA: TGTGCCAGCAGCCCGGCCGGGGGGCGATACACCGGGGAGCTGTTTTTT